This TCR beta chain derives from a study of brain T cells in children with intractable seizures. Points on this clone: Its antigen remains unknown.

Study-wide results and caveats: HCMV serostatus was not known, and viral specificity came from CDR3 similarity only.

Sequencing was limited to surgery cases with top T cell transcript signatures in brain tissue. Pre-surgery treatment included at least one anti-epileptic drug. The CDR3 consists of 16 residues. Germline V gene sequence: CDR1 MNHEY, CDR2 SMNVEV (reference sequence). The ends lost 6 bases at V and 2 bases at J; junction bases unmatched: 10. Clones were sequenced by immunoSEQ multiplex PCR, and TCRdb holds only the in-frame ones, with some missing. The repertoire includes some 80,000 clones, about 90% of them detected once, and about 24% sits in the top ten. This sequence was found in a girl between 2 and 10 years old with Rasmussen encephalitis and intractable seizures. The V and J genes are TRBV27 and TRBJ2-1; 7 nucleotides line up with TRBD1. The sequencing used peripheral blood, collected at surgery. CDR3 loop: CASSRTGAVTYNEQFF. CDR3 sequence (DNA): TGTGCCAGCAGCAGAACAGGGGCCGTTACCTACAATGAGCAGTTCTTC.